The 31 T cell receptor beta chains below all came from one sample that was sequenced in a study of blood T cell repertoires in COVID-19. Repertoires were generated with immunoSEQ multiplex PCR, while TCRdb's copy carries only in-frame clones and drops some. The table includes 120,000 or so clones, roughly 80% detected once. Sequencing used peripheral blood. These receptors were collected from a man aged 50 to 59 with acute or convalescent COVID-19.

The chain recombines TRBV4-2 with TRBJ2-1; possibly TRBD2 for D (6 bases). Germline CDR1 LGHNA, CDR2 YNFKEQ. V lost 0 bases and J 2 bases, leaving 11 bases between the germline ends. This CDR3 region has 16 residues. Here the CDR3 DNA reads TGTGCCAGCAGCCAAGAGGGACTCGGAACCTACAATGAGCAGTTCTTC. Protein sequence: CASSQEGLGTYNEQFF.

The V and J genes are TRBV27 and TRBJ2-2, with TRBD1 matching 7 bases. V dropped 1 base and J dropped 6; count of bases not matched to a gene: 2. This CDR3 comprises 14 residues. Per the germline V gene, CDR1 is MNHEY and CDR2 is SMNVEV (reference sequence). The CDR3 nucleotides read TGTGCCAGCAGTTTATACCAGGGGGCCGGGGAGCTGTTTTTT. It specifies CASSLYQGAGELFF.

CDR3 sequence: CASSPKTGGFTEAFF. CDR3 nucleotide sequence: TGTGCCAGCAGCCCAAAGACAGGGGGCTTCACTGAAGCTTTCTTT. V gene TRBV7-8 combines with J gene TRBJ1-1, with 10 nucleotides matching TRBD1. Germline loops: CDR1 SGHVS, CDR2 FQNEAQ. Trimming removed 5 bases from V and 4 bases from J; junction bases left unmatched: 7. The CDR3 contains 15 residues.

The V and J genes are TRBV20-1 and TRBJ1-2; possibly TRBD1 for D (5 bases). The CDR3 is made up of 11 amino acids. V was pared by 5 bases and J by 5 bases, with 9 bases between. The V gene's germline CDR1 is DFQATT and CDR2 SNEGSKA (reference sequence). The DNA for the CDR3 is TGCAGTGCTCCGGGGGGGTATGGCTACACCTTC. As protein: CSAPGGYGYTF.

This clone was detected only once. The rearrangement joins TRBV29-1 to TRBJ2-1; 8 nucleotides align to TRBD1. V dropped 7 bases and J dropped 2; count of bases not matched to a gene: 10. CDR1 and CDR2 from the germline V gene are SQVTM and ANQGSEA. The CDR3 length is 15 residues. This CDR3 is CSGKKTGVAYNEQFF. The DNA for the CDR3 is TGCAGCGGGAAAAAGACAGGGGTAGCCTACAATGAGCAGTTCTTC.

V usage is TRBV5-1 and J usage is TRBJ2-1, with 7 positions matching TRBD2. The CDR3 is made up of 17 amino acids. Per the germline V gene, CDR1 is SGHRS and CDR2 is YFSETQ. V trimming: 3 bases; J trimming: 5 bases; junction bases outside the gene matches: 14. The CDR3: CASSSAWWAGEDNEQFF. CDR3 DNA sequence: TGCGCCAGCAGCTCAGCCTGGTGGGCGGGAGAGGACAATGAGCAGTTCTTC.

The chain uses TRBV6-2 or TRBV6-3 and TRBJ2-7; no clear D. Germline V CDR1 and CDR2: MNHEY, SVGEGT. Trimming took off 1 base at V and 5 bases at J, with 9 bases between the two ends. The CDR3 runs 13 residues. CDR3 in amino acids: CASSYYLLDEQYF. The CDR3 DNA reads TGTGCCAGCAGTTACTATCTTCTAGACGAGCAGTACTTC.

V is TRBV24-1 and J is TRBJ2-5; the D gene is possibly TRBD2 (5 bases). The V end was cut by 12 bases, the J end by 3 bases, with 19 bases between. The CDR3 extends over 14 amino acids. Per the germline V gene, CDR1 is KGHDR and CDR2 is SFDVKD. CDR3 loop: CAPLPRGREETQYF. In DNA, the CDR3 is TGTGCCCCACTTCCTCGAGGGCGGGAAGAGACCCAGTACTTC.

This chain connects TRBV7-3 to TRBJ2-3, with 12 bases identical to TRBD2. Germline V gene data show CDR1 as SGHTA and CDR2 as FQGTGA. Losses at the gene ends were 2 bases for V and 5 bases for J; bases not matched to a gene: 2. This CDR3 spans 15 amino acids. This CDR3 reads CASSLLGLAGDTQYF. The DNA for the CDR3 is TGTGCCAGCAGCTTACTGGGACTAGCGGGAGATACGCAGTATTTT.

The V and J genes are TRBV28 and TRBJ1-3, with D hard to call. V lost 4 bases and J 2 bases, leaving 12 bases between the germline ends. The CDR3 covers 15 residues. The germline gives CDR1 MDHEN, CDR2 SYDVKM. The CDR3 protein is CASSSLPGAGNTIYF. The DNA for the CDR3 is TGTGCCAGCAGTTCATTGCCAGGTGCTGGAAACACCATATATTTT.

The CDR3 DNA sequence: TGTGCCAGCAGTCCGAGCGGGAGTTCGTACGAGCAGTACTTC. This gives the protein CASSPSGSSYEQYF. The V call is TRBV6-2 or TRBV6-3, the J call TRBJ2-7; 8 nucleotides align to TRBD2. J gave up 4 bases and V 5 bases, and 7 bases lay outside the gene matches. The germline gives CDR1 MNHEY, CDR2 SVGEGT. The CDR3 length is 14 residues.

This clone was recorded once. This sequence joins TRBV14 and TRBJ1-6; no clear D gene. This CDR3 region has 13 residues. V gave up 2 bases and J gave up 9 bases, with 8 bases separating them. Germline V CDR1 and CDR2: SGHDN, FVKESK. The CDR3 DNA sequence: TGTGCCAGCAGCCAATCCCTAAGTTCACCCCTCCACTTT. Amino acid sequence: CASSQSLSSPLHF.

In nucleotides, the CDR3 is TGTGCTAGTGGTTTGGTAAGCGGCGGAGGGTCCTACAATGAGCAGTTCTTC. Its translation is CASGLVSGGGSYNEQFF. The chain has TRBV12-5 and TRBJ2-1; a possible D gene is TRBD2 (6 bases). V lost 0 bases and J 1 base, leaving 13 bases between the germline ends. Per the germline V gene, CDR1 is LGHNT and CDR2 is FRNRAP. CDR3 length equals 17 residues.

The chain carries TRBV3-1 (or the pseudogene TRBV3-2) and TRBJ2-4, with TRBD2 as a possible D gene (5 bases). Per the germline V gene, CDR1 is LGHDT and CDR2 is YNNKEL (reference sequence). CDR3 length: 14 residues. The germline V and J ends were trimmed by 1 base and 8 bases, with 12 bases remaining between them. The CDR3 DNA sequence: TGTGCCAGCAGCCAAGTCGGTCAGAGGGACATTCAGTACTTC. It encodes CASSQVGQRDIQYF.

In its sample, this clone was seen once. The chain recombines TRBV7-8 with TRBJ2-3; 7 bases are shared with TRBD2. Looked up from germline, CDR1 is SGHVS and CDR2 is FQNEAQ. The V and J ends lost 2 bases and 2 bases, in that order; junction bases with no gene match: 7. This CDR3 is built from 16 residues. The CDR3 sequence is CASSLMARGNTDTQYF. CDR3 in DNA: TGTGCCAGCAGCTTAATGGCGCGGGGGAACACAGATACGCAGTATTTT.

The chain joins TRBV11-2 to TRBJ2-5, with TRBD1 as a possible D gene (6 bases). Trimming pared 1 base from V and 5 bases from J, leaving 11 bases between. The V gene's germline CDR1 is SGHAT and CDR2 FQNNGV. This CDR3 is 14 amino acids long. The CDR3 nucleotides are TGTGCCAGCAGCTTAGGATTTACAGGGGAGACCCAGTACTTC. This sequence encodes CASSLGFTGETQYF.

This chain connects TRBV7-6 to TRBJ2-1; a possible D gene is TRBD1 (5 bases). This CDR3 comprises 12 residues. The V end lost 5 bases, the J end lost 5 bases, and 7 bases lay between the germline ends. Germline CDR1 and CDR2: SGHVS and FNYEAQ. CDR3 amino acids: CASSPRDNEQFF. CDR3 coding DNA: TGTGCCAGCAGCCCCAGGGACAATGAGCAGTTCTTC. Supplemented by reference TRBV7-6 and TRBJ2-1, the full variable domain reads GAGVSQSPRYKVTKRGQDVALRCDPISGHVSLYWYRQALGQGPEFLTYFNYEAQQDKSGLPNDRFSAERPEGSISTLTIQRTEQRDSAMYRCASSPRDNEQFFGPGTRLTVL.

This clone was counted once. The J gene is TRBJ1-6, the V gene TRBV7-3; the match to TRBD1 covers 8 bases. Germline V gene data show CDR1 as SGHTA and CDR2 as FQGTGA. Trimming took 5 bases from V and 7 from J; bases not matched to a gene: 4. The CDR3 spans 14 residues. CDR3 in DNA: TGTGCCAGCAGCGCAGGGGGCCGAAATTCACCCCTCCACTTT. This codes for CASSAGGRNSPLHF. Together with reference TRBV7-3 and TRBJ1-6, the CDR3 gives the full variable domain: GAGVSQTPSNKVTEKGKYVELRCDPISGHTALYWYRQSLGQGPEFLIYFQGTGAADDSGLPNDRFFAVRPEGSVSTLKIQRTERGDSAVYLCASSAGGRNSPLHFGNGTRLTVT.

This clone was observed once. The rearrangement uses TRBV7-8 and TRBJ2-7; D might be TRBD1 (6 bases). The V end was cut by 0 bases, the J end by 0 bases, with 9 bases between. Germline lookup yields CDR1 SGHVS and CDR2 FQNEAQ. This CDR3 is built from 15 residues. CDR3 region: CASSLAGGYSYEQYF. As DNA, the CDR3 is TGTGCCAGCAGCTTAGCTGGGGGCTACTCCTACGAGCAGTACTTC.

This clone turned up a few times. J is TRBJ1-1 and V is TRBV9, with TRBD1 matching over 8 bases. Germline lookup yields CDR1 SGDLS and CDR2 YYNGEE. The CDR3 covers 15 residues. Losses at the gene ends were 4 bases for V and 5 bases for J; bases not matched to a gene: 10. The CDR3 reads CASSTGQGWITEAFF. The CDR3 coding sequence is TGTGCCAGCAGCACAGGACAGGGTTGGATAACTGAAGCTTTCTTT.

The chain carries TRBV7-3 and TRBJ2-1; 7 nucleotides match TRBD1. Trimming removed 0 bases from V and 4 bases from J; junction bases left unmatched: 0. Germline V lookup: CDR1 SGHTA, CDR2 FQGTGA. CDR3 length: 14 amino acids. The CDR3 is CASSLTGQYNEQFF. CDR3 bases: TGTGCCAGCAGCTTAACGGGACAGTACAATGAGCAGTTCTTC. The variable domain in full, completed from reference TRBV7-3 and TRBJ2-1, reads GAGVSQTPSNKVTEKGKYVELRCDPISGHTALYWYRQSLGQGPEFLIYFQGTGAADDSGLPNDRFFAVRPEGSVSTLKIQRTERGDSAVYLCASSLTGQYNEQFFGPGTRLTVL.

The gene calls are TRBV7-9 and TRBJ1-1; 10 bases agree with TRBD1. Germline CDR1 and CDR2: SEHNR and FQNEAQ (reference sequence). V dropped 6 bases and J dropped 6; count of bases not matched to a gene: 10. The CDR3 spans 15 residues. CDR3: CASRPLTGGVSEAFF. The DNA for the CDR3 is TGTGCCAGCAGACCTCTGACAGGGGGCGTTTCTGAAGCTTTCTTT.

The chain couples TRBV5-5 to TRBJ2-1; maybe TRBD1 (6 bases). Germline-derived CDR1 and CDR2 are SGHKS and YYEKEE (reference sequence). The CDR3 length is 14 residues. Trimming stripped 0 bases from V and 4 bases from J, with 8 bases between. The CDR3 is CASSLEGVYNEQFF. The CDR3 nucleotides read TGTGCCAGCAGCTTGGAGGGGGTATACAATGAGCAGTTCTTC.

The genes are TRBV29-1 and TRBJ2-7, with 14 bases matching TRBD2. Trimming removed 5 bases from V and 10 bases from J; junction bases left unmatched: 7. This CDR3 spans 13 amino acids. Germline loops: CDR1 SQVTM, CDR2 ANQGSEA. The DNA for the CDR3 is TGCAGCGTTCATCCGGGACTAGCGGGAGAACAGTACTTC. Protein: CSVHPGLAGEQYF.

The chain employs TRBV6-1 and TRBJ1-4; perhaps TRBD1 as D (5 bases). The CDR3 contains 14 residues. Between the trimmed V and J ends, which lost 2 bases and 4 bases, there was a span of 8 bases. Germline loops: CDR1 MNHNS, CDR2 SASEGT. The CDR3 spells CASSERQFNEKLFF. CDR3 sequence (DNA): TGTGCCAGCAGTGAACGACAGTTTAATGAAAAACTGTTTTTT.

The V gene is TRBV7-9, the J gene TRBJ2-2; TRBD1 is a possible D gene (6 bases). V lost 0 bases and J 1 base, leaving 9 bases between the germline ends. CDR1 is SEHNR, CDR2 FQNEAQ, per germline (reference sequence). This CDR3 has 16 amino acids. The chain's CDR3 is CASSLAQGMNTGELFF. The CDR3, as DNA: TGTGCCAGCAGCTTAGCGCAGGGGATGAACACCGGGGAGCTGTTTTTT. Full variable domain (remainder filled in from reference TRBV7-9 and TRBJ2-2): DTGVSQNPRHKITKRGQNVTFRCDPISEHNRLYWYRQTLGQGPEFLTYFQNEAQLEKSRLLSDRFSAERPKGSFSTLEIQRTEQGDSAMYLCASSLAQGMNTGELFFGEGSRLTVL.

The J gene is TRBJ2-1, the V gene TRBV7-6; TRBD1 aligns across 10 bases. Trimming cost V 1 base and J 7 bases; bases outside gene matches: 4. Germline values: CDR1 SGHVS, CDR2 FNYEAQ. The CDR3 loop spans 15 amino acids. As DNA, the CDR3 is TGTGCCAGCAGCTTAGTAGACAGGGGGCAAAATGAGCAGTTCTTC. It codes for CASSLVDRGQNEQFF.

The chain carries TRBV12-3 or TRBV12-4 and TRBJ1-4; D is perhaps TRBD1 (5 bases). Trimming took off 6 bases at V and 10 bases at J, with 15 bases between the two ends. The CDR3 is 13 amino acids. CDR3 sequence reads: CASSPGGGGKLFF. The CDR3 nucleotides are TGTGCCAGCAGCCCCGGGGGGGGTGGAAAACTGTTTTTT.

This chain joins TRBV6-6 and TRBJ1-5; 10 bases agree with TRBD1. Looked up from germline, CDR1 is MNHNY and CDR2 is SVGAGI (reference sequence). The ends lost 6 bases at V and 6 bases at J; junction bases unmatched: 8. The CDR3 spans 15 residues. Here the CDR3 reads CASRRDRGKGQPQHF. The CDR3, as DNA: TGTGCCAGCAGACGGGACAGGGGAAAGGGTCAGCCCCAGCATTTT.

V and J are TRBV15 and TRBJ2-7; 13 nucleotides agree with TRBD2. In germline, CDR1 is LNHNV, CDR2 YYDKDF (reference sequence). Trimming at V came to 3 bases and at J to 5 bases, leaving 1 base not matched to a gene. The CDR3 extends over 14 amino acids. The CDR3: CATSRGTSGNEQYF. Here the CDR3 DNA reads TGTGCCACCAGCAGGGGGACTAGCGGGAACGAGCAGTACTTC.

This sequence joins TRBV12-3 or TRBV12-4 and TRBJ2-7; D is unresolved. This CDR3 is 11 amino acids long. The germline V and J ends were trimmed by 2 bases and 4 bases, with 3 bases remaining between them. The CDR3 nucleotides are TGTGCCAGCAGTTTACTTTACGAGCAGTACTTC. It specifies CASSLLYEQYF.